This T cell receptor beta chain comes out of a study of cytotoxic CD8 clonotypes in ibrutinib-treated CLL. The data were produced by immunoSEQ multiplex PCR, yet TCRdb's version contains in-frame clones alone and is incomplete. The data show 150,000 to 250,000 clones, with 72% seen just once and around an eighth held by the top ten. The J segment lost 2 bases and the V segment lost 8 bases, leaving 11 bases of the junction unmatched. CDR1 and CDR2 from the germline V gene are MDHEN and SYDVKM. The CDR3 runs to 15 residues. This TCR was recovered from a human donor with chronic lymphocytic leukemia. The sample here was PBMCs, taken after 24 months of ibrutinib treatment. The chain uses TRBV28 and TRBJ1-2, with TRBD1 matching 7 bases. The CDR3 loop reads CASGPDRTENYGYTF. Here the CDR3 DNA reads TGTGCCAGCGGGCCGGACAGGACCGAAAACTATGGCTACACCTTC.